This T cell receptor (beta chain) was sequenced in a study of shared clonotypes between healthy human individuals. Findings and limits, study-wide: Generation probabilities of non-shared clonotypes were lower (relative to those shared by all four donors).

The healthy adult donors were HIV-negative and reported no recent acute infections or vaccinations. For this clone: Its matching antigen is unknown.

V trimming: 4 bases; J trimming: 5 bases; junction bases outside the gene matches: 10. This CDR3 has 15 residues. From germline, CDR1 is LNHDA and CDR2 SQIVND (reference sequence). Generated by immunoSEQ multiplex PCR, the TCRdb table keeps only in-frame clones and is missing some. The data show 1.5 million to 1.9 million clones, 95% to 99% seen once. The J gene is TRBJ2-7, the V gene TRBV19; TRBD1 agrees at 8 bases. Sequences were obtained from naive CD4+ T cells sorted from blood. Subset defined: CD45RA+ positively selected. This TCR was sampled from a man under 40 in good health. In DNA, the CDR3 is TGTGCCAGTAGTACAGGGACAGGTAGGACCGACGAGCAGTACTTC. Amino acids: CASSTGTGRTDEQYF.